This T cell receptor beta chain was observed in a study of blood T cell repertoires in COVID-19. Whole-study context: There were acute and convalescent COVID-19 samples, and they came from the United States, Italy and Spain. Nucleic acid was either cDNA or gDNA, and it came from T cells, B-cell-depleted T cells, or PBMCs.

As handled by the study authors: For nucleated cells, counts were estimated from reference gene primer amplification. This table comes from immunoSEQ multiplex PCR, and its TCRdb copy is limited to in-frame clones, with some not included. For V, J and clone size, that table is used; D and trimming come from the DNA. The data show some 60,000 clones, around 83% seen once. The CDR3 sequence is 16 residues long. V gave up 5 bases and J gave up 0 bases, with 16 bases separating them. Germline loops: CDR1 SGHTA, CDR2 FQGNSA. Sequenced input: peripheral blood. This sequence was found in a young man with COVID-19, enrolled during active disease. The rearrangement uses TRBV7-2 and TRBJ1-1; D is possibly TRBD1 (6 bases). The CDR3 sequence is CASSPQGPDLNTEAFF. Written as DNA, the CDR3 is TGTGCCAGCAGCCCCCAGGGGCCTGATTTGAACACTGAAGCTTTCTTT.